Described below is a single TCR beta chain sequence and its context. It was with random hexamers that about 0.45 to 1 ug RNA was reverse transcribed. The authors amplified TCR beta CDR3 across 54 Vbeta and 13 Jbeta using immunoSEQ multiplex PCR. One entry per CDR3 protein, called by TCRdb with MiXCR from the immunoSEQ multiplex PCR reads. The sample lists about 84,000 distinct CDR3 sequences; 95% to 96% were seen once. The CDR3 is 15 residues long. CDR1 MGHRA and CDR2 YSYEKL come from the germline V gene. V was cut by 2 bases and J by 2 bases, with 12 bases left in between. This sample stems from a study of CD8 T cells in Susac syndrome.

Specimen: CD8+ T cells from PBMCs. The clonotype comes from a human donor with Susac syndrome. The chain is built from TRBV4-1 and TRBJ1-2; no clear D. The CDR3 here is CASSQIDILNYGYTF. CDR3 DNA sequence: TGCGCCAGCAGCCAAATAGACATTCTGAACTATGGCTACACCTTC.